These 29 T cell receptor beta chains originate from one sample sequenced in a study of cytomegalovirus exposure and HLA in healthy donors. The PCR employed 60 Vbeta primers together with 13 Jbeta primers. This table comes from immunoSEQ multiplex PCR, and its TCRdb copy is limited to in-frame clones, with some not included. The sample gives 270,000 or so clones, around nine tenths of which show up once; 1.7% is in the top ten. Sequenced sample: PBMCs. The origin of the receptors is a girl aged 2-10 years in good health and CMV-seronegative.

This clone has just one count. The rearrangement links TRBV2 to TRBJ1-5; D remains ambiguous. Germline V gene lookup returns CDR1 SNHLY and CDR2 FYNNEI. V was cut by 1 base and J by 0 bases, with 19 bases left in between. This CDR3 comprises 19 residues. The CDR3, as DNA: TGTGCCAGCAGTGAAGTGGCCTCGACGGACTCCAATAGCAATCAGCCCCAGCATTTT. Translation gives CASSEVASTDSNSNQPQHF.

J is TRBJ2-6 and V is TRBV5-1, with 9 bases lining up with TRBD1. The length of the CDR3 is 20 residues. Germline CDR1 reads SGHRS; CDR2 reads YFSETQ. V lost 5 bases and J lost 1; bases outside the gene matches: 16. The CDR3 region has the DNA TGCGCCAGCAGTCCTACTCCCCCGGGACAGGGCCTTTCTGGGGCCAACGTCCTGACTTTC. This encodes CASSPTPPGQGLSGANVLTF.

The chain links TRBV5-1 to TRBJ1-2; tentative D call: TRBD1 (6 bases). Germline V lookup: CDR1 SGHRS, CDR2 YFSETQ. The length of the CDR3 is 15 residues. V lost 6 bases and J 0 bases, leaving 15 bases between the germline ends. In DNA form, the CDR3 reads TGCGCCAGCAACCTAGGACAGCCGACTAACTATGGCTACACCTTC. Encoded protein: CASNLGQPTNYGYTF.

The V call is TRBV4-2, the J call TRBJ2-3; perhaps TRBD2 as D (6 bases). Germline CDR1 LGHNA, CDR2 YNFKEQ. Between the trimmed V and J ends, which lost 0 bases and 4 bases, there was a span of 14 bases. CDR3 size: 16 residues. The CDR3 DNA is TGTGCCAGCAGCCAAGAGCACGGGAGTTGGTCAGATACGCAGTATTTT. It is translated as CASSQEHGSWSDTQYF.

The chain links TRBV7-9 to TRBJ1-2, with D possibly being TRBD1 (5 bases). V shed 1 base and J shed 8 bases, with 14 bases lying between them. The CDR3 sequence is 14 residues long. Germline CDR1 reads SEHNR; CDR2 reads FQNEAQ (reference sequence). The CDR3, as DNA: TGTGCCAGCAGCTTAGGTCAGGGCGGGAGAGGCTACACCTTC. It is translated as CASSLGQGGRGYTF.

The chain has TRBV7-9 and TRBJ2-3, with TRBD2 matching over 10 bases. There are 16 residues in the CDR3. Germline CDR1 and CDR2: SEHNR and FQNEAQ (reference sequence). The junction had 2 bases not matched to a gene; V was cut back by 1 base and J by 1 base. The CDR3 reads CASSLDTSGGTDTQYF. The CDR3 region has the DNA TGTGCCAGCAGCTTAGATACTAGCGGGGGCACAGATACGCAGTATTTT.

The chain carries TRBV7-9 and TRBJ2-7, with a tentative D call TRBD1 (5 bases). The germline V and J ends were trimmed by 1 base and 2 bases, with 9 bases remaining between them. CDR1 and CDR2 (germline): SEHNR, FQNEAQ (reference sequence). CDR3 length equals 14 residues. CDR3 nucleotide sequence: TGTGCCAGCAGCTTAGGGAGACAGCCCTACGAGCAGTACTTC. Protein: CASSLGRQPYEQYF.

This clone was picked up one time. J is TRBJ2-3 and V is TRBV7-8, with 8 bases that match TRBD2. V dropped 2 bases and J dropped 2; count of bases not matched to a gene: 3. The CDR3 covers 15 residues. Germline CDR1 and CDR2: SGHVS and FQNEAQ. The CDR3, as DNA: TGTGCCAGCAGCTTATCAGCGGGGGCCACAGATACGCAGTATTTT. Its translation: CASSLSAGATDTQYF.

V gene TRBV5-5 combines with J gene TRBJ1-1; D unclear. CDR1 and CDR2 from the germline V gene are SGHKS and YYEKEE (reference sequence). CDR3 length: 13 residues. The germline V and J ends were trimmed by 0 bases and 10 bases, with 13 bases remaining between them. This CDR3 reads CASSLVGSEVAFF. DNA of the CDR3: TGTGCCAGCAGCTTGGTCGGGTCCGAGGTAGCTTTCTTT.

This sequence joins TRBV30 and TRBJ2-4; a weak D match, TRBD1 (5 bases). The CDR3 sequence is 15 residues long. V lost 0 bases to trimming and J lost 0 bases, with 9 bases between them. Germline-derived CDR1 and CDR2 are GTSNPN and SVGIG (reference sequence). The CDR3 nucleotides are TGTGCCTGGAGTGTAATGGGGCTAGCCAAAAACATTCAGTACTTC. It encodes CAWSVMGLAKNIQYF. Looking up the rest from reference TRBV30 and TRBJ2-4 gives the full variable domain: SQTIHQWPATLVQPVGSPLSLECTVEGTSNPNLYWYRQAAGRGLQLLFYSVGIGQISSEVPQNLSASRPQDRQFILSSKKLLLSDSGFYLCAWSVMGLAKNIQYFGAGTRLSVL.

The chain joins TRBV6-6 to TRBJ2-3; D gene uncertain. Looked up from germline, CDR1 is MNHNY and CDR2 is SVGAGI (reference sequence). V dropped 4 bases and J dropped 4 bases, with 6 bases sitting between them. This CDR3 region has 12 residues. CDR3 sequence: CASSSYPDTQYF. The DNA of the CDR3 is TGTGCCAGCAGTTCCTATCCAGATACGCAGTATTTT.

The chain combines TRBV27 with TRBJ1-1; the match to TRBD1 covers 8 bases. Germline CDR1 MNHEY, CDR2 SMNVEV (reference sequence). The junction had 4 bases not matched to a gene; V was cut back by 4 bases and J by 6 bases. The CDR3 sequence is 13 residues long. CDR3 sequence: CASSSRTGSEAFF. DNA of the CDR3: TGTGCCAGCAGTTCGAGGACAGGGTCTGAAGCTTTCTTT.

This chain uses TRBV6-5 with TRBJ1-3; no clear D gene. There are 15 residues in the CDR3. Germline V lookup: CDR1 MNHEY, CDR2 SVGAGI. Trimming took 6 bases from V and 0 from J, leaving 12 bases between them. The CDR3 DNA sequence: TGTGCCAGCAGCAAATGGGAGACCTCTGGAAACACCATATATTTT. Protein sequence: CASSKWETSGNTIYF.

The V call is TRBV9, the J call TRBJ2-3, with 12 nucleotides matching TRBD2. Germline V gives CDR1 SGDLS, CDR2 YYNGEE. This CDR3 has 17 residues. V shed 0 bases and J 1 base; nucleotides not matched to a gene: 3. The chain's CDR3 is CASSVGPSGGGTDTQYF. The CDR3 nucleotides are TGTGCCAGCAGCGTAGGTCCTAGCGGGGGGGGCACAGATACGCAGTATTTT. Together with reference TRBV9 and TRBJ2-3, the CDR3 gives the full variable domain: DSGVTQTPKHLITATGQRVTLRCSPRSGDLSVYWYQQSLDQGLQFLIQYYNGEERAKGNILERFSAQQFPDLHSELNLSSLELGDSALYFCASSVGPSGGGTDTQYFGPGTRLTVL.

The chain has TRBV11-1 and TRBJ2-5; 9 bases match TRBD2. CDR1 and CDR2 (germline): SGHAT, FQDESV (reference sequence). The junction had 10 bases not matched to a gene; V was cut back by 5 bases and J by 3 bases. The CDR3 has 16 amino acids. The CDR3 reads CASSQGASGRKETQYF. As DNA, the CDR3 is TGTGCCAGCAGCCAAGGAGCGAGCGGGAGGAAAGAGACCCAGTACTTC.

The chain has TRBV5-1 and TRBJ2-7, with 9 bases matching TRBD2. CDR1 is SGHRS and CDR2 is YFSETQ in the germline V gene. This CDR3 contains 14 residues. The V gene end was trimmed by 4 bases and the J gene end by 6 bases; junction bases not matched to a gene: 8. CDR3 sequence reads: CASSGGRAEVEQYF. CDR3 DNA sequence: TGCGCCAGCAGCGGCGGGAGGGCCGAGGTCGAGCAGTACTTC.

This chain uses TRBV5-4 with TRBJ2-5, with a weak D call TRBD2 (7 bases). V was pared by 3 bases and J by 6 bases, with 12 bases between. CDR1 SGHNT and CDR2 YYREEE come from the germline V gene (reference sequence). The CDR3 length is 13 residues. The CDR3, as DNA: TGTGCCAGCAGCTCGACGGGGGGCCAGACCCAGTACTTC. This codes for CASSSTGGQTQYF.

The chain is built from TRBV29-1 and TRBJ1-2; no firm D call. V was pared by 0 bases and J by 1 base, with 6 bases between. The germline V gene has CDR1 SQVTM and CDR2 ANQGSEA. There are 13 residues in the CDR3. The CDR3 DNA reads TGCAGCGTTGAAGAGCGCCTTAACTATGGCTACACCTTC. Translated, it gives CSVEERLNYGYTF.

The gene calls are TRBV7-2 and TRBJ1-5; D remains ambiguous. The CDR3 has 16 residues. Germline CDR1 SGHTA, CDR2 FQGNSA. V lost 2 bases, J lost 1 base, and 12 bases lay in between. The CDR3 spells CASSLIGGLSNQPQHF. The CDR3 nucleotides read TGTGCCAGCAGCTTAATTGGCGGTCTAAGCAATCAGCCCCAGCATTTT. The full variable domain, rest sourced from reference TRBV7-2 and TRBJ1-5, is GAGVSQSPSNKVTEKGKDVELRCDPISGHTALYWYRQSLGQGLEFLIYFQGNSAPDKSGLPSDRFSAERTGGSVSTLTIQRTQQEDSAVYLCASSLIGGLSNQPQHFGDGTRLSIL.

The chain has TRBV5-8 and TRBJ2-2; 8 bases match TRBD1. CDR1 and CDR2 from the germline V gene are SGHTS and YDEGEE. Germline trimming cut 1 base from V and 3 bases from J; bases unmatched to any gene: 2. The length of the CDR3 is 15 residues. The CDR3 coding sequence is TGTGCCAGCAGCTTGCCAGGGGGCCACACCGGGGAGCTGTTTTTT. Translated, it gives CASSLPGGHTGELFF.

The J gene is TRBJ2-1, the V gene TRBV6-5, with 7 positions matching TRBD2. Germline-derived CDR1 and CDR2 are MNHEY and SVGAGI. V lost 2 bases and J lost 8; bases outside the gene matches: 12. CDR3 length: 16 residues. The CDR3 DNA is TGTGCCAGCAGTTACCCCGGACTAGAAATTGTCGATGAGCAGTTCTTC. Residues: CASSYPGLEIVDEQFF.

This rearrangement joins TRBV29-1 to TRBJ1-1; D is possibly TRBD1 (6 bases). The V gene lost 2 bases and the J gene lost 6 bases, with 10 bases spanning the gap. CDR1 SQVTM and CDR2 ANQGSEA come from the germline V gene. The CDR3 is made up of 12 amino acids. CDR3: CSVERDNAEAFF. DNA of the CDR3: TGCAGCGTTGAAAGGGACAACGCTGAAGCTTTCTTT.

CDR3 sequence (DNA): TGCGCCAGCAGCTTGGGCGGGAGGAACGAGCAGTACTTC. Amino acids: CASSLGGRNEQYF. The chain employs TRBV5-1 and TRBJ2-7; 8 bases match TRBD2. The CDR3 covers 13 residues. Germline V CDR1 and CDR2: SGHRS, YFSETQ. J lost 5 bases, V lost 0 bases, and 1 base had no gene match.

CDR3 residues: CASSIPRGDRAYEQYF. The CDR3, as DNA: TGTGCCAGCAGTATACCCCGAGGGGACAGGGCCTACGAGCAGTACTTC. The chain joins TRBV28 to TRBJ2-7, with 9 bases fitting TRBD1. Trimming cost V 5 bases and J 2 bases; bases outside gene matches: 10. Germline CDR1 MDHEN, CDR2 SYDVKM. This CDR3 comprises 16 residues.

This chain connects TRBV2 to TRBJ1-1; D unclear. CDR1 SNHLY and CDR2 FYNNEI come from the germline V gene. Between the trimmed V and J ends, which lost 5 bases and 1 base, there was a span of 17 bases. The CDR3 contains 16 residues. The CDR3 reads CASSQSMSRRNTEAFF. The CDR3 DNA follows: TGTGCCAGCAGTCAATCAATGTCGAGGAGGAACACTGAAGCTTTCTTT.

V usage is TRBV6-5 and J usage is TRBJ1-1; D ambiguous. Germline lookup yields CDR1 MNHEY and CDR2 SVGAGI. The CDR3 spans 15 residues. The ends were cut back, 6 bases at V and 1 base at J, with 15 bases in the middle. CDR3 region: CASSFSAATNTEAFF. The CDR3 coding sequence is TGTGCCAGCAGCTTCTCAGCGGCTACGAACACTGAAGCTTTCTTT.

The gene calls are TRBV7-9 and TRBJ2-5, with 7 bases lining up with TRBD2. The CDR3 contains 16 residues. Germline values: CDR1 SEHNR, CDR2 FQNEAQ (reference sequence). Trimming cost V 2 bases and J 3 bases; bases outside gene matches: 9. CDR3 sequence reads: CASSLTGRGNKETQYF. The CDR3 DNA is TGTGCCAGCAGCTTAACGGGGCGGGGGAACAAAGAGACCCAGTACTTC.

The chain has TRBV9 and TRBJ1-5; D might be TRBD1 (5 bases). The CDR3 loop spans 14 amino acids. V was clipped by 0 bases and J by 6 bases, with 10 bases between them. CDR1 is SGDLS, CDR2 YYNGEE, per germline. CDR3 residues: CASSVEGAGQPQHF. The CDR3 DNA sequence: TGTGCCAGCAGCGTAGAAGGGGCCGGTCAGCCCCAGCATTTT. Looking up the rest from reference TRBV9 and TRBJ1-5 gives the full variable domain: DSGVTQTPKHLITATGQRVTLRCSPRSGDLSVYWYQQSLDQGLQFLIQYYNGEERAKGNILERFSAQQFPDLHSELNLSSLELGDSALYFCASSVEGAGQPQHFGDGTRLSIL.

This clone showed up just a few times. The chain carries TRBV2 and TRBJ1-1; D is ambiguous. The CDR3 runs 14 residues. Trimming removed 7 bases at V and 2 bases at J, with 14 bases between. Germline-derived CDR1 and CDR2 are SNHLY and FYNNEI. The CDR3 bases are TGTGCCAGCATGAGTCTCAACGCTAACACTGAAGCTTTCTTT. As protein: CASMSLNANTEAFF.